Shown below are 6 T cell receptor beta chains from a single sample sequenced in a study of neurological immune-mediated disorders (dated by TCRdb to between 2018 and 2020). The library came from 5' RACE. The sequencer listed for this sample is Illumina HiSeq 2500. Using fastp at Q25 and MiXCR, TCRdb reprocessed the public reads and kept productive beta chains. Identical CDR3 proteins give one entry, which carries the most common genes and DNA. Present in this sample are roughly 45,000 distinct CDR3 sequences, around 14% of which were seen just once. The top ten constitute less than 5.5% of the sample. The intended sense of this specimen's time point label: longitudinal time-point 2. Sequenced material: PBMCs. The receptors come from a male donor with HTLV-1-associated myelopathy (HAM/TSP).

This clonotype was seen ten or more times. V is TRBV20-1 and J is TRBJ2-7; 7 bases align to TRBD2. V lost 5 bases to trimming and J lost 6 bases; unmatched junction nucleotides: 13. Germline V gene data show CDR1 as DFQATT and CDR2 as SNEGSKA (reference sequence). This CDR3 contains 14 residues. CDR3 amino acids: CSALPGLGGSEQYF. The CDR3 DNA follows: TGCAGTGCTTTACCGGGACTCGGGGGGAGCGAGCAGTACTTC.

This clonotype was recorded at least ten times. The chain couples TRBV5-1 to TRBJ2-3, with TRBD2 identical over 9 bases. CDR3 length: 14 residues. Trimming cost V 0 bases and J 6 bases; bases outside gene matches: 2. The germline V gene encodes CDR1 SGHRS and CDR2 YFSETQ. CDR3 bases: TGCGCCAGCAGCTTGGATCTAGCGGGGGATACGCAGTATTTT. This translates into CASSLDLAGDTQYF. Combining the CDR3 with reference TRBV5-1 and TRBJ2-3 gives the whole variable domain KAGVTQTPRYLIKTRGQQVTLSCSPISGHRSVSWYQQTPGQGLQFLFEYFSETQRNKGNFPGRFSGRQFSNSRSEMNVSTLELGDSALYLCASSLDLAGDTQYFGPGTRLTVL.

By share of the sample, this clonotype is medium-sized. V is TRBV29-1 and J is TRBJ1-1; D possibly corresponds to TRBD1 (5 bases). CDR1 SQVTM and CDR2 ANQGSEA come from the germline V gene. The ends were cut back, 5 bases at V and 0 bases at J, with 13 bases in the middle. CDR3 size: 14 residues. CDR3 nucleotide sequence: TGCAGCGTTTCCCCGGGACTGATGAACACTGAAGCTTTCTTT. Encoded protein: CSVSPGLMNTEAFF.

This clonotype was counted ten times or more. The rearrangement uses TRBV5-1 and TRBJ2-4; TRBD2 might be the D (7 bases). The germline V gene encodes CDR1 SGHRS and CDR2 YFSETQ. The CDR3 consists of 14 residues. The V end lost 4 bases, the J end lost 5 bases, and 13 bases lay between the germline ends. The CDR3 DNA reads as TGCGCCAGCAGCGTACAGGGAGGGCAAAACATTCAGTACTTC. Translating it yields CASSVQGGQNIQYF.

With respect to this clonotype: The limits of the CDR3 on the DNA are not certain, so only TCRdb's listed CDR3 is given. The chain joins TRBV11-3 to TRBJ2-7; the tabulated D call, TRBD1, remains unverified against the DNA. The germline V gene encodes CDR1 SGHNT and CDR2 YENEEA. The CDR3 is 22 amino acids in total, end residues counted. CDR3 protein: CASSFYICSARDLVQVIHEQYF.

Many counts were recorded for this clonotype. V gene TRBV6-5 combines with J gene TRBJ1-1; weak D call: TRBD1 (6 bases). This CDR3 is 14 amino acids long. V gave up 8 bases and J gave up 6 bases, with 19 bases separating them. Germline assignment: CDR1 MNHEY and CDR2 SVGAGI. CDR3 coding DNA: TGTGCCAGCCTTAGACAGGCATTAGCTCCTGAAGCTTTCTTT. This codes for CASLRQALAPEAFF.